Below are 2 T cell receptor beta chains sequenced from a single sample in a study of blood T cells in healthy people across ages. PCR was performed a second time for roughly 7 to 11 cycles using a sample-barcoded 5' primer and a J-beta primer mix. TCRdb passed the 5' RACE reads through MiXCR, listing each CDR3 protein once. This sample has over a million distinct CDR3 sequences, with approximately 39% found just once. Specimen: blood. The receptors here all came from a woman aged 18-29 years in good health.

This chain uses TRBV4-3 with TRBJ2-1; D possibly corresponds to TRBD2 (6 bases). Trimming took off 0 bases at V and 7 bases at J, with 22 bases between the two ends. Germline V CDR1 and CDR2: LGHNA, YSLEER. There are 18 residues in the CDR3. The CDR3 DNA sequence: TGCGCCAGCAGCCAAGATTTGGGACTCCAAGGCCTCCATAATGAGCAGTTCTTC. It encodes CASSQDLGLQGLHNEQFF.

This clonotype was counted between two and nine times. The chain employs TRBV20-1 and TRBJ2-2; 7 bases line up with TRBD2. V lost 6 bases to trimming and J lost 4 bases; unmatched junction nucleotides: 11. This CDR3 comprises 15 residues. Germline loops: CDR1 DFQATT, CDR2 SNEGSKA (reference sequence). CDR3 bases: TGCAGTGCGCGCCCCCTGGGCGGGAGCACCGGGGAGCTGTTTTTT. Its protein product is CSARPLGGSTGELFF.